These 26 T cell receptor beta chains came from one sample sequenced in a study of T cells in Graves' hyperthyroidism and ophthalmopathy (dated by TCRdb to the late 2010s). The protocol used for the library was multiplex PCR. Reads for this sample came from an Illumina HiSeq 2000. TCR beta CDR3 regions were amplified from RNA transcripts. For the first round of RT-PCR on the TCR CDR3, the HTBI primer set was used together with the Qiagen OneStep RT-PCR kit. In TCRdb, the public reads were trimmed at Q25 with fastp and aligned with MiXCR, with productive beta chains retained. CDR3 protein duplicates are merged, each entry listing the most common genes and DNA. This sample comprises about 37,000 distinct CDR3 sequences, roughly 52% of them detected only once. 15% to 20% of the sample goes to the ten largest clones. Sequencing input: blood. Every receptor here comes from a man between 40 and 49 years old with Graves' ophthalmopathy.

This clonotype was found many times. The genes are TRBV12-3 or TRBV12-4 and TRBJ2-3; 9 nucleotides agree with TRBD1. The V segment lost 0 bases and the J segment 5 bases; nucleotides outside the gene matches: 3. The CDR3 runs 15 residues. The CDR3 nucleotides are TGTGCCAGCAGTTTAGCAAGGACAGGGGTAGATACGCAGTATTTT. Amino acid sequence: CASSLARTGVDTQYF.

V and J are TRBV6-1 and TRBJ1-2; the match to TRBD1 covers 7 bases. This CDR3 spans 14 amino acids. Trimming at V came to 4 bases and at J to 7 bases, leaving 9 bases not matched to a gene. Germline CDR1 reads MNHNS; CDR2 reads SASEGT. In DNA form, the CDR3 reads TGTGCCAGCAGTGCCCTACAGGGGCTGAGTGGCTACACCTTC. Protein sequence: CASSALQGLSGYTF.

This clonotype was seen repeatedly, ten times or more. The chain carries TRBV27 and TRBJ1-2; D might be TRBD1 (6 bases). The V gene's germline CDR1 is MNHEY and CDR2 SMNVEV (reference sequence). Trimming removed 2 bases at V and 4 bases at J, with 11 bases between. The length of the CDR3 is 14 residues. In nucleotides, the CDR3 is TGTGCCAGCAGTTTAAACAGGGTCCCCTATGGCTACACCTTC. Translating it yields CASSLNRVPYGYTF.

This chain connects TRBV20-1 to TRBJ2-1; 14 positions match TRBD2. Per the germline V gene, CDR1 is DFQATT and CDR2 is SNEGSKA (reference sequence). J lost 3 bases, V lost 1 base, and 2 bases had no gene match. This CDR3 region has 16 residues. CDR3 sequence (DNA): TGCAGTGCTAGAGGACTAGCGGGGGGGGGCTACAATGAGCAGTTCTTC. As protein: CSARGLAGGGYNEQFF.

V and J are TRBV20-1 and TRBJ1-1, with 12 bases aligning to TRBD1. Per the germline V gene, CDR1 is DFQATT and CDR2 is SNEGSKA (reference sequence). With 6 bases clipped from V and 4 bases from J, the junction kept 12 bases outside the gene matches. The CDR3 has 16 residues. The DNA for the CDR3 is TGCAGTGCAACTACCCATCCGGGACAGGGGGCCACTGAAGCTTTCTTT. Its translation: CSATTHPGQGATEAFF.

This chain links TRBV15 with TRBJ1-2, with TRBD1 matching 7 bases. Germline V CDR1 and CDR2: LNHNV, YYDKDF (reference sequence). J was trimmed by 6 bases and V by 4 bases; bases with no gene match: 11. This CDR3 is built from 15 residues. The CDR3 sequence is CATSNRQGTPDGYTF. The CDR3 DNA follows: TGTGCCACCAGCAATCGACAGGGAACCCCTGATGGCTACACCTTC.

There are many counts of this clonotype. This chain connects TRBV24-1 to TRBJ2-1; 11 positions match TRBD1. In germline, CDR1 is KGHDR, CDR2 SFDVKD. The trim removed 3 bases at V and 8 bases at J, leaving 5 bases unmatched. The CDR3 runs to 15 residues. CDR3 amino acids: CATSDLGTGGDEQFF. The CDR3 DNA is TGTGCCACCAGTGATCTCGGGACAGGGGGGGATGAGCAGTTCTTC.

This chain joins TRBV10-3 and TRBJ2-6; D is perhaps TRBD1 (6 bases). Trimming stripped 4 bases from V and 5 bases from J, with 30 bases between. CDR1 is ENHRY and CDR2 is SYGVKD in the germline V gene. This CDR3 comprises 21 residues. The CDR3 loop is CAISGPGQNPNEVVRANVLTF. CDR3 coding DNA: TGTGCCATCAGTGGCCCTGGACAGAATCCCAACGAGGTGGTCCGGGCCAACGTCCTGACTTTC.

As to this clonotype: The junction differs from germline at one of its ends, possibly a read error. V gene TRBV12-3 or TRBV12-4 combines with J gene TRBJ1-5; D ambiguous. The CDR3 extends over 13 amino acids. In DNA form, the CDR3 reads TGTACCAGCAGTGCCACAGAGTTTCAGCCCCAGCATTTT. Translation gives CTSSATEFQPQHF.

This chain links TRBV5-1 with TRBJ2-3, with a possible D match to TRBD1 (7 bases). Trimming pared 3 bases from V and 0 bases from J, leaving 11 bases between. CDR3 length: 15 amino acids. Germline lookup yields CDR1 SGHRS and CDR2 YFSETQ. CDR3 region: CASSSGGISTDTQYF. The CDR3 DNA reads TGCGCCAGCAGCTCAGGGGGGATAAGCACAGATACGCAGTATTTT.

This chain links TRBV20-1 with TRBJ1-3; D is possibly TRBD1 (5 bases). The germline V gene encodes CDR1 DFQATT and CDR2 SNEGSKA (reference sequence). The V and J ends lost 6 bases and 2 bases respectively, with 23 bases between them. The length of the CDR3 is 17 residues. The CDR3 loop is CSAIILAGLGAGNTIYF. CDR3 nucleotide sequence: TGCAGTGCCATCATACTAGCGGGACTGGGGGCTGGAAACACCATATATTTT.

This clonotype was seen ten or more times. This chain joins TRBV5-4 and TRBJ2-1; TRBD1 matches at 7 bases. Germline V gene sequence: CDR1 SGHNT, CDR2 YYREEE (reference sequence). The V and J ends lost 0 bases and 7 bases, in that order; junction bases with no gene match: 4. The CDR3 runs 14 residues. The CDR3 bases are TGTGCCAGCAGCTTGGAACCCAGGGGGAATGAGCAGTTCTTC. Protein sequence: CASSLEPRGNEQFF.

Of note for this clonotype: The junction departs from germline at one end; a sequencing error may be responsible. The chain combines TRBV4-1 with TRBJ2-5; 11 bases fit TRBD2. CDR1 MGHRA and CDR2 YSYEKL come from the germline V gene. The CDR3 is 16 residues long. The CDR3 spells CASSPRRLAGQETQHF. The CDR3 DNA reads TGCGCCAGCAGCCCTCGGAGACTAGCGGGGCAAGAGACCCAGCACTTC.

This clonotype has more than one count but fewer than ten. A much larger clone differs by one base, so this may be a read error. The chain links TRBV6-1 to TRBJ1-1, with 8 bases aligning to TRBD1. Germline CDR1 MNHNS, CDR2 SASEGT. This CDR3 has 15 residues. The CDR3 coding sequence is TGTGTCAGCAGATTCGGACAGGGAATGAACACTGAAGCTTTCTTT. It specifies CVSRFGQGMNTEAFF.

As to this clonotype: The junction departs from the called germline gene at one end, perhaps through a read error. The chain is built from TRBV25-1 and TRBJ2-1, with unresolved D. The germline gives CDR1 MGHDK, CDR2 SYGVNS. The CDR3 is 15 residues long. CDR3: CASSMMRHSYDEQFF. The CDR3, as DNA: TGTGCCAGCAGTATGATGCGACACTCCTACGATGAGCAGTTCTTC.

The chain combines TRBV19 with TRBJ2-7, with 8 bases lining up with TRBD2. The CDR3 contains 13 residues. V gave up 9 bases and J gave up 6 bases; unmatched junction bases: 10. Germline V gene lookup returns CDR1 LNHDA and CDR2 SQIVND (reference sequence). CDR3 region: CASSDHGGAEQYF. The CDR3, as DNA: TGTGCCAGCAGTGATCACGGGGGGGCCGAGCAGTACTTC.

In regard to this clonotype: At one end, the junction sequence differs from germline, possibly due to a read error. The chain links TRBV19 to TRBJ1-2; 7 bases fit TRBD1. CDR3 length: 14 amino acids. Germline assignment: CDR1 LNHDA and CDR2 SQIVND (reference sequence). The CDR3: CASSSCGTAYGYIF. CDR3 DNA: TGTGCGAGTAGTTCGTGCGGGACAGCGTATGGCTACATCTTC.

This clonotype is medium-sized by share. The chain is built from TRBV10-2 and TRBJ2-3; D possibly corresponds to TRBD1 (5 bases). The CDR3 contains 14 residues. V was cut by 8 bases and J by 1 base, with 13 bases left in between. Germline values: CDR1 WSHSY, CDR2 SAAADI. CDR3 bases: TGCGCCAGCGGCCGAAGGGGTGGCACAGATACGCAGTATTTT. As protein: CASGRRGGTDTQYF.

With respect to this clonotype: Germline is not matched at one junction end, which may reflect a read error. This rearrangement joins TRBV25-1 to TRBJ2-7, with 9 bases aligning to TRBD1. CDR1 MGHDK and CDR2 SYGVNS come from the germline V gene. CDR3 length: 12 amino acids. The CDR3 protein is CASARGQGGQDF. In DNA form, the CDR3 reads TGTGCCAGTGCTAGGGGACAGGGTGGTCAGGACTTC.

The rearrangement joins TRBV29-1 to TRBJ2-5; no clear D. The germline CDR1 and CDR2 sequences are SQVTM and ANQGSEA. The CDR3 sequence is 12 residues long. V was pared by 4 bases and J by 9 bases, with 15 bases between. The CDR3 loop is CSVAGGNQPQYF. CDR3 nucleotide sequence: TGCAGCGTTGCTGGCGGCAATCAGCCCCAGTACTTC.

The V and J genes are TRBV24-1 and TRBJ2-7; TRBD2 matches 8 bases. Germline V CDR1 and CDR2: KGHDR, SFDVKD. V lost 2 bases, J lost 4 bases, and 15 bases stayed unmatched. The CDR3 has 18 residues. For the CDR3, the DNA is TGTGCCACCAGTGATTCTCTTACTAGCGGAGTTGGGGGATACGAGCAGTACTTC. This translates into CATSDSLTSGVGGYEQYF.

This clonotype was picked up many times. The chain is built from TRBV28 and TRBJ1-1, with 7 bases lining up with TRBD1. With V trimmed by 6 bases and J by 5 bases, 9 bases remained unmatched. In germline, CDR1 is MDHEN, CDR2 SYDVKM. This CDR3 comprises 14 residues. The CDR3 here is CASRAGGERTEAFF. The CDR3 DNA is TGTGCCAGCAGAGCAGGGGGGGAGAGGACTGAAGCTTTCTTT.

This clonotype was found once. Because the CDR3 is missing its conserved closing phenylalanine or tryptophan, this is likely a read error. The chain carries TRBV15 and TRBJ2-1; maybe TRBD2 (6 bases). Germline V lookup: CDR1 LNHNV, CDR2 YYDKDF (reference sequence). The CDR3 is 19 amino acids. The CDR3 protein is CATSRTTRAGASSYSEQFS. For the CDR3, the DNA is TGTGCCACCAGCAGGACCACCCGAGCGGGTGCCAGCTCCTACAGTGAGCAGTTCTCC.

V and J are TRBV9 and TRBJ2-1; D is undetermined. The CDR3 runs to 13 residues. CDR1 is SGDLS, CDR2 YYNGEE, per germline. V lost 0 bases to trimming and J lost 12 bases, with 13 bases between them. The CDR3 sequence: CASSVAITDTQFF. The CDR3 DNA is TGTGCCAGCAGCGTAGCTATAACAGATACGCAGTTCTTC.

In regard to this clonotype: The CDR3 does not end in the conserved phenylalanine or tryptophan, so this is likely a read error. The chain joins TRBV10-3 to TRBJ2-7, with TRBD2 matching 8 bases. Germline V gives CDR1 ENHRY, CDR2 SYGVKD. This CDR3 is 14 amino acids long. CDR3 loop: CATRHSGSDDEQYY. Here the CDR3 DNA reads TGCGCCACCAGGCACAGCGGGAGCGACGACGAGCAGTACTAC.

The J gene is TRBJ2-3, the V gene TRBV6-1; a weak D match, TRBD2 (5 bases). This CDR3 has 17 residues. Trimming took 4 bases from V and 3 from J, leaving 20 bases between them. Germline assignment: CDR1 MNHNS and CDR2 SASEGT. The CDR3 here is CASSGEPQRTITDTQYF. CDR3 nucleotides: TGTGCCAGCAGTGGGGAGCCGCAGAGGACCATAACAGATACGCAGTATTTT.